The rows below give T cell receptor beta chains drawn from one sample of a study of shared clonotypes between healthy human individuals. This table comes from immunoSEQ multiplex PCR, and its TCRdb copy is limited to in-frame clones, with some not included. This sample has about 300,000 clones; about 74% occur once, and the top ten carry about 9.3%. The sample taken for sequencing was memory CD4+ T cells sorted from blood. These receptors originate from a man between 25 and 39 years old in good health. Each CDR3 is given without its conserved first and last residue.

V: TRBV27; J: TRBJ2-7; CDR3: ASSFGGAHGITEQY
V: TRBV6-6; J: TRBJ1-1; CDR3: ASSYLIFEAF
V: TRBV5-1; J: TRBJ2-1; CDR3: ASSFSADRYNEQF
V: TRBV30; J: TRBJ1-5; CDR3: ACSVWASNQPQH
V: TRBV28; J: TRBJ2-7; CDR3: ASSLQGTYEQY
V: TRBV2; J: TRBJ2-2; CDR3: ASSEVRVGTGELF
V: TRBV5-1; J: TRBJ2-3; CDR3: ASSLGGETDTQY
V: TRBV7-6; J: TRBJ2-7; CDR3: ASSLAHAGSYEQY
V: TRBV5-1; J: TRBJ1-1; CDR3: ASSLETGPSTEAF
V: TRBV7-7; J: TRBJ2-2; CDR3: ASSLRAGTGELF
V: TRBV28; J: TRBJ2-5; CDR3: ASSYPHQETQY
V: TRBV5-6; J: TRBJ2-7; CDR3: ASSSSGTASYEQY
V: TRBV7-8; J: TRBJ1-5; CDR3: ASNQNSNQPQH
V: TRBV5-6; J: TRBJ2-7; CDR3: ASSLRVGWNEQY
V: TRBV6-5; J: TRBJ2-1; CDR3: ASSYSGGVSYNEQF
V: TRBV18; J: TRBJ2-3; CDR3: ASSPMTSGDTQY
V: TRBV11-2; J: TRBJ2-1; CDR3: ASSLSLFSYNEQF
V: TRBV28; J: TRBJ2-2; CDR3: ASSDSHTGELF